This T cell receptor beta chain was sequenced for a study of T cells in Graves' hyperthyroidism and ophthalmopathy. This clonotype was counted a few times. The antigen remains undetermined. Study-wide results and limits: Most clonotypes expanded in the thyroid (above 0.001) were also present in blood.

RNA transcripts served as the template for amplifying TCR beta CDR3 regions. First-round RT-PCR with HTBI primers amplified the TCR CDR3 region. TCRdb used MiXCR to reprocess the multiplex PCR reads, holding one entry per CDR3 protein. The repertoire has approximately 600,000 distinct CDR3 sequences, less than 25% of them found once; the top ten carry 30% to 40%. Trimming removed 4 bases at V and 1 base at J, with 10 bases between. CDR1 and CDR2 from the germline V gene are MNHEY and SMNVEV (reference sequence). This CDR3 is built from 14 residues. Sequenced material: blood. This sequence was found in a man aged 30 to 45 with Graves' ophthalmopathy. This chain connects TRBV27 to TRBJ1-2; D call uncertain. In nucleotides, the CDR3 is TGTGCCAGCAGTTCGGTCAGTCGTAACTATGGCTACACCTTC. This codes for CASSSVSRNYGYTF.